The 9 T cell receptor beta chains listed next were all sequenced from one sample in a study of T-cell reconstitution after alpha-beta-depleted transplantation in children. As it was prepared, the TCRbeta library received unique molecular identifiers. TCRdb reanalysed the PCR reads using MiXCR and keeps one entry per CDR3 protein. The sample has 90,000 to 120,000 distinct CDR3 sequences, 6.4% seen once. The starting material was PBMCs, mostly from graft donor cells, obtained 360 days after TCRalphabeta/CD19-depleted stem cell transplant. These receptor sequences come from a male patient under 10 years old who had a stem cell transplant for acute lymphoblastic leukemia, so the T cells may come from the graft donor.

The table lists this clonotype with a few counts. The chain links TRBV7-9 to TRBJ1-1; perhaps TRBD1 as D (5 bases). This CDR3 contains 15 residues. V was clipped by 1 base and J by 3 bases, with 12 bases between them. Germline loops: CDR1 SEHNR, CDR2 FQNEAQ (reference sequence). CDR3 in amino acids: CASSLGALGDTEAFF. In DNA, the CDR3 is TGTGCCAGCAGCTTAGGGGCCCTGGGGGACACTGAAGCTTTCTTT.

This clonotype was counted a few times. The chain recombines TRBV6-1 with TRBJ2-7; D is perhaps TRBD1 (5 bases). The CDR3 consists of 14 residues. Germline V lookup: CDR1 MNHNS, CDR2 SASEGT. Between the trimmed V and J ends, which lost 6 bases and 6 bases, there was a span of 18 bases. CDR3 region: CASRTRVQLREQYF. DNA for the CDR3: TGTGCCAGCAGAACCAGGGTGCAACTGCGCGAGCAGTACTTC.

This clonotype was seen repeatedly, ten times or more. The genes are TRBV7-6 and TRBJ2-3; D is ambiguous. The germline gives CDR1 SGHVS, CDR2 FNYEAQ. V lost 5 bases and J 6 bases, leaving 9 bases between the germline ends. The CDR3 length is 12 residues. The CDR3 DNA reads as TGTGCCAGCAGCCCCAGTGGGGATACGCAGTATTTT. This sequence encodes CASSPSGDTQYF.

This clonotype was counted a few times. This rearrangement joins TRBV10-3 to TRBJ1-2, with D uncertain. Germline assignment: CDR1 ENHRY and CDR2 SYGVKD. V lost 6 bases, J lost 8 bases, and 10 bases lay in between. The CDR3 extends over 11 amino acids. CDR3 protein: CAIRASRGYTF. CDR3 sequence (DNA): TGTGCCATCAGGGCCAGTAGAGGCTACACCTTC.

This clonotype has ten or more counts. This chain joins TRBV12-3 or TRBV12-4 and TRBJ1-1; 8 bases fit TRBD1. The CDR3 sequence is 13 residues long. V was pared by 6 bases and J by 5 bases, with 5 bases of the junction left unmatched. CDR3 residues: CASRTGVGTEAFF. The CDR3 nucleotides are TGTGCCAGCAGGACAGGGGTCGGGACTGAAGCTTTCTTT.

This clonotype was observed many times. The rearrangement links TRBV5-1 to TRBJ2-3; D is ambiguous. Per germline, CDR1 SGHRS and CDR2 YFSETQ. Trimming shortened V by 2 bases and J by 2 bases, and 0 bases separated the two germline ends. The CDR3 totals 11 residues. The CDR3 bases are TGCGCCAGCAGCTTCACAGATACGCAGTATTTT. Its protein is CASSFTDTQYF.

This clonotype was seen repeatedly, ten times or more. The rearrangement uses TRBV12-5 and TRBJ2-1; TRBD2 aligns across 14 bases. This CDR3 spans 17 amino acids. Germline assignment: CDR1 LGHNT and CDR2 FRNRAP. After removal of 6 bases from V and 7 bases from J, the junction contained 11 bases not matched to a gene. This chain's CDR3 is CASGPGTSGSIRNEQFF. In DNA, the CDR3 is TGTGCTAGTGGCCCCGGGACTAGCGGGAGTATTCGGAATGAGCAGTTCTTC.

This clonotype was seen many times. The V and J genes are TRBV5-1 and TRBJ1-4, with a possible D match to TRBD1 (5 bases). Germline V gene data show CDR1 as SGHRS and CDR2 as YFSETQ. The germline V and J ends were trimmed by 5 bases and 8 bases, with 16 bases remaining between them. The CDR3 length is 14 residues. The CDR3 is CASSRDGFGEKLFF. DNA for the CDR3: TGCGCCAGCAGTCGGGACGGGTTTGGGGAAAAACTGTTTTTT.

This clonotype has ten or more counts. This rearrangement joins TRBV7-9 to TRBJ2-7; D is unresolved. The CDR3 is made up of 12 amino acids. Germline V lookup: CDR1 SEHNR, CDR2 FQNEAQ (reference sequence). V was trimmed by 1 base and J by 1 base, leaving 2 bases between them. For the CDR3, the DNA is TGTGCCAGCAGCTTAGGGTCCTACGAGCAGTACTTC. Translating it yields CASSLGSYEQYF. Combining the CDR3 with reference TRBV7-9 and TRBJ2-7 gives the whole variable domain DTGVSQNPRHKITKRGQNVTFRCDPISEHNRLYWYRQTLGQGPEFLTYFQNEAQLEKSRLLSDRFSAERPKGSFSTLEIQRTEQGDSAMYLCASSLGSYEQYFGPGTRLTVT.